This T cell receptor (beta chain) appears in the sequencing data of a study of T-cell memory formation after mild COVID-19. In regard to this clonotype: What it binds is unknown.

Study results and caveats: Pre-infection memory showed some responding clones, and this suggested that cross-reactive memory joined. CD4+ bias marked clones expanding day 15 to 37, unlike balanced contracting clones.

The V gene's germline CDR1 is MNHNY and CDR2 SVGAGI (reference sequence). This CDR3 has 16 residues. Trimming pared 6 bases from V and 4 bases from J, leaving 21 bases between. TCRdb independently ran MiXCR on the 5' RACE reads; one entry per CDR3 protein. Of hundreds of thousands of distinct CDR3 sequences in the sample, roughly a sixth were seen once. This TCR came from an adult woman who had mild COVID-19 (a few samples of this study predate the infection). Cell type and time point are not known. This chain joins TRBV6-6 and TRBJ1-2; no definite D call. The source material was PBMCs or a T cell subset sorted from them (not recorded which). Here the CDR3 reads CASSLSSAEIIYGYTF. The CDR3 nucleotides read TGTGCCAGCAGCCTAAGTTCCGCAGAAATTATCTATGGCTACACCTTC.